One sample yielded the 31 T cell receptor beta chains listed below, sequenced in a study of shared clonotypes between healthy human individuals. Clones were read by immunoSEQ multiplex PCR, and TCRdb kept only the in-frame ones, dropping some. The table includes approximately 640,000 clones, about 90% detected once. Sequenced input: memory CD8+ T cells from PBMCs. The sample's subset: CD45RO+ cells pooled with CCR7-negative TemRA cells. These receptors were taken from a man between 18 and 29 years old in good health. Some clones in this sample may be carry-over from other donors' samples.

CDR3 sequence: CASSQRQLWAHNEQFF. In nucleotides, the CDR3 is TGCGCCAGCAGCCAACGCCAACTTTGGGCTCACAATGAGCAGTTCTTC. The V gene is TRBV4-1, the J gene TRBJ2-1, with no clear D. Germline assignment: CDR1 MGHRA and CDR2 YSYEKL. V was pared by 2 bases and J by 5 bases, with 16 bases between. The CDR3 has 16 amino acids.

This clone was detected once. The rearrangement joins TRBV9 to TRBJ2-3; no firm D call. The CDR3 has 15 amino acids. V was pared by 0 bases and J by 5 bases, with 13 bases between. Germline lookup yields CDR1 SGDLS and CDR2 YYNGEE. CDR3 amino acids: CASSVGLSALDTQYF. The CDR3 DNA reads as TGTGCCAGCAGCGTAGGCCTCAGCGCCCTAGATACGCAGTATTTT. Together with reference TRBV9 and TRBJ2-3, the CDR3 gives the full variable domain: DSGVTQTPKHLITATGQRVTLRCSPRSGDLSVYWYQQSLDQGLQFLIQYYNGEERAKGNILERFSAQQFPDLHSELNLSSLELGDSALYFCASSVGLSALDTQYFGPGTRLTVL.

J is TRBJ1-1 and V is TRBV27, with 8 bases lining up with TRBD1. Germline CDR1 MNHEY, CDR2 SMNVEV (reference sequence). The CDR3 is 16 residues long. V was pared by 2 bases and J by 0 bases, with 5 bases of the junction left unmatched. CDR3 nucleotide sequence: TGTGCCAGCAGTTTAATCCCAGGGGGCATGAACACTGAAGCTTTCTTT. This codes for CASSLIPGGMNTEAFF.

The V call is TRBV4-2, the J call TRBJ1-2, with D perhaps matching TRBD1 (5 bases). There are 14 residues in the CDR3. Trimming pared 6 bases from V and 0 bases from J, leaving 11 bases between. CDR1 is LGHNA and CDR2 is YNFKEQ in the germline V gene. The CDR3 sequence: CASRPGPSNYGYTF. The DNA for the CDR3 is TGTGCCAGCAGACCGGGGCCATCTAACTATGGCTACACCTTC.

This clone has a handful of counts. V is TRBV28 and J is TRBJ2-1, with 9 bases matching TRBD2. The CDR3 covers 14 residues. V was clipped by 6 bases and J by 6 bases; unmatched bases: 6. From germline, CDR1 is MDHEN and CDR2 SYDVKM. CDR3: CASSIAGEGNEQFF. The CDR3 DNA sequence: TGTGCCAGCAGCATAGCGGGAGAAGGCAATGAGCAGTTCTTC.

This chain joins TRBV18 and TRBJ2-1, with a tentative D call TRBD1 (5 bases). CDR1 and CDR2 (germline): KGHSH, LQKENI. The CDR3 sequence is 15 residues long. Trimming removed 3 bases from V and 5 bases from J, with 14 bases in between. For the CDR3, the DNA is TGTGCCAGCTCACCCCGGCCAGGGATTAACAATGAGCAGTTCTTC. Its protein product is CASSPRPGINNEQFF. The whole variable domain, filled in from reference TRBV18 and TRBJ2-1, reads NAGVMQNPRHLVRRRGQEARLRCSPMKGHSHVYWYRQLPEEGLKFMVYLQKENIIDESGMPKERFSAEFPKEGPSILRIQQVVRGDSAAYFCASSPRPGINNEQFFGPGTRLTVL.

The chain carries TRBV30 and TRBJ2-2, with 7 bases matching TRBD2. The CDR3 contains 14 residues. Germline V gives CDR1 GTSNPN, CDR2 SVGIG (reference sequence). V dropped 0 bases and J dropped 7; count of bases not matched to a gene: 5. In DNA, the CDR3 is TGTGCCTGGAGTGTACCGCGGGAGCACGGGGAGCTGTTTTTT. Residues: CAWSVPREHGELFF.

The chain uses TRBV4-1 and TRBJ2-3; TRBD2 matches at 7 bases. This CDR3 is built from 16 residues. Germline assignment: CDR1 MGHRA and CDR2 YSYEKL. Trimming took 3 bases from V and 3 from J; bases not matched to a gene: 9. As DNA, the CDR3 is TGCGCCAGCAGCCAGGAACCGGGACTAATGACAGATACGCAGTATTTT. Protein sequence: CASSQEPGLMTDTQYF.

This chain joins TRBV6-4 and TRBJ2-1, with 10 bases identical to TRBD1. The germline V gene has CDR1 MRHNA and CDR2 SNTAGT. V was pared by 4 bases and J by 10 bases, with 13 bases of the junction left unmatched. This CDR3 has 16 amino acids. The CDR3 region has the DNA TGTGCCAGCAGTGCCCGGGACAGGGGAATTCTAGGAGAGCAGTTCTTC. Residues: CASSARDRGILGEQFF.

The CDR3 nucleotides read TGCGCCAGCAGTGAAGCCCCTAAAAGTAGCGAGCAGTACTTC. As protein: CASSEAPKSSEQYF. The rearrangement joins TRBV10-1 to TRBJ2-7; no reliable D call. Per germline, CDR1 WNHNN and CDR2 SYGVQD (reference sequence). Trimming removed 3 bases from V and 6 bases from J, with 15 bases in between. CDR3 length equals 14 residues.

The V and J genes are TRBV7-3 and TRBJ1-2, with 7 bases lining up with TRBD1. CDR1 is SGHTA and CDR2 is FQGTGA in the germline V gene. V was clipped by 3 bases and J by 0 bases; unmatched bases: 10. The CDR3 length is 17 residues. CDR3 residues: CASSLPEGARANYGYTF. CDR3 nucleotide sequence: TGTGCCAGCAGCTTGCCGGAGGGGGCGAGAGCTAACTATGGCTACACCTTC.

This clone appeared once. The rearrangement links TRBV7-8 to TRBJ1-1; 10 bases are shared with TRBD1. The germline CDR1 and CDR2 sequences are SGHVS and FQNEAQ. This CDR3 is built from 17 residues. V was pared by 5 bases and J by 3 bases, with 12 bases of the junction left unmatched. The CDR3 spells CASSRLPGQGLDTEAFF. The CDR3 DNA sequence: TGTGCCAGCAGCCGACTCCCGGGACAGGGGTTGGACACTGAAGCTTTCTTT.

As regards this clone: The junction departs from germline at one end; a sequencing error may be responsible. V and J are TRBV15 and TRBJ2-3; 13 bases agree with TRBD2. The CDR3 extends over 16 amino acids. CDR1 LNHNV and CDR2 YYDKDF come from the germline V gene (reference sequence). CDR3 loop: CATSRGLAGGTDTQYF. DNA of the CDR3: TGTGCCACCAGTAGAGGACTAGCGGGGGGCACAGATACGCAGTATTTT. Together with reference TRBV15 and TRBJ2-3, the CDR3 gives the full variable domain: DAMVIQNPRYQVTQFGKPVTLSCSQTLNHNVMYWYQQKSSQAPKLLFHYYDKDFNNEADTPDNFQSRRPNTSFCFLDIRSPGLGDTAMYLCATSRGLAGGTDTQYFGPGTRLTVL.

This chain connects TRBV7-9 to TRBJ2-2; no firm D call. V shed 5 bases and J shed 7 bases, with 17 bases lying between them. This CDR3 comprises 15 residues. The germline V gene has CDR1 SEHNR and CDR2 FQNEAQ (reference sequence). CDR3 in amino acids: CASSPTGLRVGELFF. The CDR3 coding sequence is TGTGCCAGCAGCCCGACCGGGCTAAGGGTCGGGGAGCTGTTTTTT.

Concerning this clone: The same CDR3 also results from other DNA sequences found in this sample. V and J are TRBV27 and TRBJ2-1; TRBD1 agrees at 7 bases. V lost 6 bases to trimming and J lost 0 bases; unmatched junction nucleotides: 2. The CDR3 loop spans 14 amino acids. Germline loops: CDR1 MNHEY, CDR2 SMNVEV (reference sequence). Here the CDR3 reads CASSRDSSYNEQFF. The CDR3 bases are TGTGCCAGCAGCCGGGACAGCTCCTACAATGAGCAGTTCTTC.

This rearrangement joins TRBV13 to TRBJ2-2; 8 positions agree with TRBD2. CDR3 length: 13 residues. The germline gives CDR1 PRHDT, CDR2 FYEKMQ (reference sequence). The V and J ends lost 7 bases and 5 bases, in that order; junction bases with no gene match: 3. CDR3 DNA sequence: TGTGCCAGCATAGCGGGAAGGACCGGGGAGCTGTTTTTT. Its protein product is CASIAGRTGELFF.

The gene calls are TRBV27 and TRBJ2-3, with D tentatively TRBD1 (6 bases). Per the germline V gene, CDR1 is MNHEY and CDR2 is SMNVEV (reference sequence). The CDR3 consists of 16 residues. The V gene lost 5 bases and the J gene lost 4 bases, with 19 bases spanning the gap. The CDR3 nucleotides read TGTGCCAGCAGTGACAGGATTAGTGTTGGGCCAGATACGCAGTATTTT. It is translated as CASSDRISVGPDTQYF.

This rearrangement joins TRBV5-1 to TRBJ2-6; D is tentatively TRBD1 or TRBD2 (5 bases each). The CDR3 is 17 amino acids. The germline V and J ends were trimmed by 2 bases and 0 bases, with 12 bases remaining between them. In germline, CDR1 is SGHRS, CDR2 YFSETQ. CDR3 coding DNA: TGCGCCAGCAGCTTCCGGGACCGCCGCTCTGGGGCCAACGTCCTGACTTTC. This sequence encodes CASSFRDRRSGANVLTF.

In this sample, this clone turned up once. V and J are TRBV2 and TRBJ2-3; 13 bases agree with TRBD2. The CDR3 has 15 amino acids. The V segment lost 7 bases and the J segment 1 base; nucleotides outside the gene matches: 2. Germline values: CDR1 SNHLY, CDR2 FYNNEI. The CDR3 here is CASIGLAGGTDTQYF. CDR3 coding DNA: TGTGCCAGCATAGGACTAGCGGGAGGCACAGATACGCAGTATTTT.

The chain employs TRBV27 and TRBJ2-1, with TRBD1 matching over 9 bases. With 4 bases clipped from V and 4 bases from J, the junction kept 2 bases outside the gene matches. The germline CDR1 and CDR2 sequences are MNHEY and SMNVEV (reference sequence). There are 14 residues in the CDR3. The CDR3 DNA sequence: TGTGCCAGCAGTTGGGGACAGGGATACAATGAGCAGTTCTTC. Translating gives CASSWGQGYNEQFF.

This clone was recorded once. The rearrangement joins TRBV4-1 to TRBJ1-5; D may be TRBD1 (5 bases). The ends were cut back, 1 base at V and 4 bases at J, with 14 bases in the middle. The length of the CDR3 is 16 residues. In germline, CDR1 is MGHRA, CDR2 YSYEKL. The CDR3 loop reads CASSQVQGVVNQPQHF. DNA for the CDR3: TGCGCCAGCAGCCAAGTCCAGGGCGTCGTTAATCAGCCCCAGCATTTT.

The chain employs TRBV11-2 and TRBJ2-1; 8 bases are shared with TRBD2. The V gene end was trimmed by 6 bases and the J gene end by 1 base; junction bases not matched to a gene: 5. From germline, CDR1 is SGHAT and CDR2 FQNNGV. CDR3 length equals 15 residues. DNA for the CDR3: TGTGCCAGCAGAGTTAGCGGGGCTTCCTACAATGAGCAGTTCTTC. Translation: CASRVSGASYNEQFF.

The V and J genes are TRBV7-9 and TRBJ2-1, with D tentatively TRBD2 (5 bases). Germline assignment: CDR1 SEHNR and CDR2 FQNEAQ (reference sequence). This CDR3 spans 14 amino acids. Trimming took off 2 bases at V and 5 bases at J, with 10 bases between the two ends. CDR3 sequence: CASSLTGIHNEQFF. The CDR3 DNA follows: TGTGCCAGCAGCTTAACGGGGATCCACAATGAGCAGTTCTTC.

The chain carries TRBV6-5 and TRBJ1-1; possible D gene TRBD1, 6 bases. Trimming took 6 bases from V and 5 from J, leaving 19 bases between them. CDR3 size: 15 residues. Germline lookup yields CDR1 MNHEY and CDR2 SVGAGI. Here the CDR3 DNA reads TGTGCCAGCAGCCACTCGCGGGGGGCGGGAACTGAAGCTTTCTTT. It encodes CASSHSRGAGTEAFF.

The CDR3 coding sequence is TGTGCCTGGATGGAGTACAATGAGCAGTTCTTC. Its translation is CAWMEYNEQFF. The J gene is TRBJ2-1, the V gene TRBV30; no firm D call. The V and J ends lost 4 bases and 4 bases respectively, with 5 bases between them. The CDR3 is 11 amino acids. Germline CDR1 GTSNPN, CDR2 SVGIG (reference sequence). The full variable domain, in which reference TRBV30 and TRBJ2-1 provide the parts outside the CDR3, is SQTIHQWPATLVQPVGSPLSLECTVEGTSNPNLYWYRQAAGRGLQLLFYSVGIGQISSEVPQNLSASRPQDRQFILSSKKLLLSDSGFYLCAWMEYNEQFFGPGTRLTVL.

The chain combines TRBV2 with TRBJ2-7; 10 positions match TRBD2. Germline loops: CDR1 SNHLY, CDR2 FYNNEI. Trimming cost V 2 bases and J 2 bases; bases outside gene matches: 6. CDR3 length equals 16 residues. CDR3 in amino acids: CASSERLAGVAYEQYF. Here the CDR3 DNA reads TGTGCCAGCAGTGAAAGGCTAGCGGGGGTTGCCTACGAGCAGTACTTC.

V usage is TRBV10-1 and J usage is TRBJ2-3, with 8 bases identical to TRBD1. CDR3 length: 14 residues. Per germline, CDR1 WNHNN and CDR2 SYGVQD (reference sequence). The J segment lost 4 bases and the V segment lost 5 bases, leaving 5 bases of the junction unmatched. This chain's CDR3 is CASSPDRVPDTQYF. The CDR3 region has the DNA TGCGCCAGCAGTCCGGACAGGGTACCAGATACGCAGTATTTT.

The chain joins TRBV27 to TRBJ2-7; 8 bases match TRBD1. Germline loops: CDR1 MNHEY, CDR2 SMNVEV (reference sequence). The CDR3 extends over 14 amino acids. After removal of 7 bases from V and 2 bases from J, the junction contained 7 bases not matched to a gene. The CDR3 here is CASKTGTGPYEQYF. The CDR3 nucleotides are TGTGCCAGCAAGACCGGGACAGGACCCTACGAGCAGTACTTC.

As DNA, the CDR3 is TGCAGCGTTAATGGGGACAGCTACGAGCAGTACTTC. Amino acids: CSVNGDSYEQYF. V is TRBV29-1 and J is TRBJ2-7, with TRBD1 matching 7 bases. V was clipped by 5 bases and J by 3 bases; unmatched bases: 4. The CDR3 is 12 residues long. Germline loops: CDR1 SQVTM, CDR2 ANQGSEA.

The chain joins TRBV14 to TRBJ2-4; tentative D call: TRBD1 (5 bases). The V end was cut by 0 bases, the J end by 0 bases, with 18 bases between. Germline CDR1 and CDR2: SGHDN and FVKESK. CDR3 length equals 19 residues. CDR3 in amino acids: CASSQDHQGSPIAKNIQYF. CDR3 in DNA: TGTGCCAGCAGCCAAGATCATCAGGGTTCCCCCATAGCCAAAAACATTCAGTACTTC.

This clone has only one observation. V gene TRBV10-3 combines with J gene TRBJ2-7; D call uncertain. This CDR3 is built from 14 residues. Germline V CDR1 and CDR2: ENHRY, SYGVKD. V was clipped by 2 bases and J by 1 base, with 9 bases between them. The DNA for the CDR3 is TGTGCCATCAGTGAGCCCGGAGCGTCCTACGAGCAGTACTTC. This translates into CAISEPGASYEQYF.